This T cell receptor (beta chain) was recorded in a study of T cells in localized non-small cell lung cancer. The study, taken as a whole, reports: Multi-region tumor sequencing was not done, so intratumor heterogeneity could not be excluded.

Here immunoSEQ multiplex PCR was the method, and the copy in TCRdb shows in-frame clones only, minus some. The profile shows around 20,000 clones, 70% to 90% of them singletons. V trimming: 1 base; J trimming: 4 bases; junction bases outside the gene matches: 5. The V gene's germline CDR1 is SGHDT and CDR2 YYEEEE. The CDR3 length is 15 residues. Concerning this clone: Its antigen remains unknown.

The receptor was isolated from a woman aged 40-70 years with stage I lung adenocarcinoma. This sample comprised peripheral blood, obtained before any cancer treatment. The V and J genes are TRBV5-6 and TRBJ1-2; 9 positions agree with TRBD1. In nucleotides, the CDR3 is TGTGCCAGCAGCTTGACCCTGACAGGGGGCTATGGCTACACCTTC. Its protein is CASSLTLTGGYGYTF.